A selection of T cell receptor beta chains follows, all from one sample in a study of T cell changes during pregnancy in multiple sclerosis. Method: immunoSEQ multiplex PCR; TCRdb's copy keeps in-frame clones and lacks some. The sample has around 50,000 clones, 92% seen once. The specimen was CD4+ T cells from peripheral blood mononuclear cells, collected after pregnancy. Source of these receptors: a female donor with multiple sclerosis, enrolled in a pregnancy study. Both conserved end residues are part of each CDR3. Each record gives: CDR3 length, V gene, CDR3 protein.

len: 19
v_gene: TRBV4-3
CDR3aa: CASSQGVGQGALANEKLFF

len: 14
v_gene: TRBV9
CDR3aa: CASSTGTANTEAFF

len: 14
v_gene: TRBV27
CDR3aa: CASSKFGTEEKLFF

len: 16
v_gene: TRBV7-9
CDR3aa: CASSRDRISTTYEQYF

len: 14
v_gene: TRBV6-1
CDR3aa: CATTMDSTYQPQHF

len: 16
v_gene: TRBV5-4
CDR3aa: CASSAGQGRVTGELFF

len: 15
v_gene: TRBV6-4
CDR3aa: CASRPTWGGTDTQYF

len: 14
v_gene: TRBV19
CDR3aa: CASSILSLETEAFF

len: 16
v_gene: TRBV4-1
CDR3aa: CASSQLAGGPRNEQFF

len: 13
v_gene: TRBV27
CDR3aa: CASSHQGRTEQYF

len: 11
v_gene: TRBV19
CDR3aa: CASSIAEGYTF

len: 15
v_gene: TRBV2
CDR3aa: CASSDPQGGIYGYTF

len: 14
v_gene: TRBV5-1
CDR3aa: CASSLEMGADTQYF

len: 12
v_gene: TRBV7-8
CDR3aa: CASSLGQHEQYF

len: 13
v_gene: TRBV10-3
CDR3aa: CAISDRVNTEAFF

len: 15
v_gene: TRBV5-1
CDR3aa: CASSLGRGGNYGYTF

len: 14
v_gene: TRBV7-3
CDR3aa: CASSLNDRYTEAFF

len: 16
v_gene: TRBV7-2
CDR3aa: CASSSQPGLGGNEQFF

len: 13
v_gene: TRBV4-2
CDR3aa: CASSQVGGDEQFF

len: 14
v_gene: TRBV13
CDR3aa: CASTQGADYHGYTF

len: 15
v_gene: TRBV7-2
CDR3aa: CASSLQASPGNIQYF

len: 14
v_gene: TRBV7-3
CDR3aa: CASSAIAGAGEQFF

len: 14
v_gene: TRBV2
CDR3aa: CASIGGGSGNTIYF

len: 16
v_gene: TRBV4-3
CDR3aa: CASSQDIQRGGTEAFF

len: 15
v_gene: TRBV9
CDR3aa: CASSGQNPSSYEQYF

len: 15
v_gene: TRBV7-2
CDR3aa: CASSYYAGVNYGYTF

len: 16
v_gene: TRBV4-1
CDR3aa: CASSQDSLGPTDTQYF

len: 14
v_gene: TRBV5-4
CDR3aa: CASSVGGGQQAQYF

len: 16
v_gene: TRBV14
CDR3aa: CASSVHPRDFTDTQYF

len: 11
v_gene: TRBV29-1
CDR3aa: CSAETGITIYF

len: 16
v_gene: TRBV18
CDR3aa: CASSPLIAGTQETQYF